This T cell receptor beta chain was recovered during a study of blood T cell repertoires in COVID-19. The data were produced by immunoSEQ multiplex PCR, yet TCRdb's version contains in-frame clones alone and is incomplete. The sample shows roughly 300,000 clones, approximately 92% of them seen only once. Trimming shortened V by 1 base and J by 3 bases, and 18 bases separated the two germline ends. Germline-derived CDR1 and CDR2 are MGHRA and YSYEKL. The CDR3 spans 17 residues. This sequence originates from a woman in her twenties or thirties who had recovered from COVID-19. The genes are TRBV4-1 and TRBJ1-1; TRBD1 might be the D (5 bases). The sequenced sample consisted of PBMCs or T cells enriched from blood (not recorded which). The CDR3 loop reads CASSQVVFGARDTEAFF. In nucleotides, the CDR3 is TGCGCCAGCAGCCAAGTGGTATTCGGCGCCAGGGACACTGAAGCTTTCTTT.